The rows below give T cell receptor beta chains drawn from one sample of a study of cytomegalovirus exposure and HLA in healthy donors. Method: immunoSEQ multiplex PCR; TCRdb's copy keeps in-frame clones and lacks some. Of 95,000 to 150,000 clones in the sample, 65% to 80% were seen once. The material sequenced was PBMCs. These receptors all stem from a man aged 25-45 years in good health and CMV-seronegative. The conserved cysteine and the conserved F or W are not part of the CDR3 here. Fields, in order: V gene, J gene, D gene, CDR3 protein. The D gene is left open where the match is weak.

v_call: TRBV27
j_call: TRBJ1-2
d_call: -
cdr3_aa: ASSFRAADGYT

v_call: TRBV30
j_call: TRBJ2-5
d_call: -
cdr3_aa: AWRTQVRQTQY

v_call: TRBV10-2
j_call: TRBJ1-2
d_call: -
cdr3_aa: ASTGGPGYGYT

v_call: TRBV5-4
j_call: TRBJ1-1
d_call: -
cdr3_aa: ASSLATRRGTEAF

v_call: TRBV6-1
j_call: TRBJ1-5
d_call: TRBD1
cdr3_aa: ASTFGTGNQPQH

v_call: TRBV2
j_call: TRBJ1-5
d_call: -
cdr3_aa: ASSLLQIGGQPQH

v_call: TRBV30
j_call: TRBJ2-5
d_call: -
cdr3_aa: AWSVQMQETQY

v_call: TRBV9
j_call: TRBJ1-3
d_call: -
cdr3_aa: ASSVAGYGYGNTIY

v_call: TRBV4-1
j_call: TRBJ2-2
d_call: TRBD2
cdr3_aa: ASSLRGGRGIGELF

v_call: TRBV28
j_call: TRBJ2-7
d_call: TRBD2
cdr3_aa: ASRRGASGAREQY

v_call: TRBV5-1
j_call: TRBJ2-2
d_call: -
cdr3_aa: ASSSLGAERHGELF

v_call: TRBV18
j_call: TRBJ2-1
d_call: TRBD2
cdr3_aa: ASSPRTSGGAYNEQF

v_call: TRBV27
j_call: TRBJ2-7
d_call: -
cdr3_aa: ASSSPAAGAHYEQY

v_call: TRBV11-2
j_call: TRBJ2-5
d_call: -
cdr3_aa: ASSLRVGGDETQY

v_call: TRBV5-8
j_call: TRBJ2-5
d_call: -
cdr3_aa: ARGTQGTPLETQY